What follows describes a single T cell receptor beta chain. Its antigen is undetermined. These data come from a study of T cells in Graves' hyperthyroidism and ophthalmopathy. Study-wide points: By a 13 V-J model, ophthalmopathy was set apart from stable hyperthyroidism.

Researchers took RNA transcripts and amplified the TCR beta CDR3 regions from them. TCR CDR3 underwent first-round RT-PCR with the HTBI primer set. MiXCR, applied by TCRdb to the multiplex PCR reads, yields one record per CDR3 protein. The sample consists of approximately 510,000 distinct CDR3 sequences, approximately 49% of them appearing once. The CDR3 totals 14 residues. Germline V gene sequence: CDR1 SGHVS, CDR2 FNYEAQ. V lost 1 base to trimming and J lost 5 bases, with 11 bases between them. The source is an adult woman with Graves' disease, either hyperthyroidism or ophthalmopathy (not recorded which). Sequences were obtained from peripheral blood or thyroid tissue (not recorded which). J is TRBJ1-1 and V is TRBV7-6; tentative D call: TRBD1 (5 bases). CDR3 amino acids: CASSLEAGWTEAFF. For the CDR3, the DNA is TGTGCCAGCAGCTTAGAGGCAGGGTGGACTGAAGCTTTCTTT.